This TCR beta chain came from a study of blood T cells in healthy people across ages. Looking at the study overall: Researchers report that template switching captured about one barcoded beta molecule per two T cells.

Next came a second PCR, run for about 6 to 12 cycles, which used a sample-barcoded 5' primer along with a J-beta primer mix. There were at least 2.5 million CDR3-containing paired-end reads obtained from each sample. Each CDR3 protein is one row after TCRdb ran MiXCR on the 5' RACE reads. The sample yields approximately 1,100,000 distinct CDR3 sequences, roughly 45% seen once. Healthy Caucasian individuals from Russia aged 6 to 90 were enrolled as donors. The CDR3 covers 18 residues. Trimming removed 0 bases at V and 2 bases at J, with 14 bases between. Germline V gene sequence: CDR1 LNHNV, CDR2 YYDKDF (reference sequence).

The source is a woman aged 55 to 70 in good health. Specimen: blood. This chain links TRBV15 with TRBJ2-6, with a tentative D call TRBD2 (5 bases). The CDR3 is CATSRDQLAGTGANVLTF. As DNA, the CDR3 is TGTGCCACCAGCAGAGATCAGTTGGCCGGGACTGGGGCCAACGTCCTGACTTTC.